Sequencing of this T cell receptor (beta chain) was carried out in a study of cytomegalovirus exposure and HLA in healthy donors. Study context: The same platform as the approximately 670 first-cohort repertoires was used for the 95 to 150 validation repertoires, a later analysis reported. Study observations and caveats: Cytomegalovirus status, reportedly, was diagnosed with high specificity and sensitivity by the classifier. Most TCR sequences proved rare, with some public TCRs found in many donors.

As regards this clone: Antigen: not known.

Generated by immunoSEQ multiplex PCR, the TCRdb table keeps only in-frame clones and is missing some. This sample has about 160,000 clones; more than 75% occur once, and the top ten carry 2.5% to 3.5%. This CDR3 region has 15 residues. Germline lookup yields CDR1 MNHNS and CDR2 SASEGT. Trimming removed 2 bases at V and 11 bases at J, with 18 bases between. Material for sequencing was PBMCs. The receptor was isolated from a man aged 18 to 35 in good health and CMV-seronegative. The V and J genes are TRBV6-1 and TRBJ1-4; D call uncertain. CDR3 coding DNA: TGTGCCAGCAGTGAAATCGCTCGTGGTGGTGAGAAACTGTTTTTT. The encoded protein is CASSEIARGGEKLFF.